This T cell receptor beta chain derives from a study of beta chain features in type 1 diabetes (dated by TCRdb to 2016 to 2018). Background for the entire study: Patients and healthy donors did not differ in mean age, gender distribution, total cell number or subset yield. In the study, recently diagnosed type 1 diabetes patients and matched healthy donors were compared on the TCRB repertoires of their sorted circulating CD4+ T cell subsets. Regulatory and stem cell-like memory subsets were isolated from only 8 patients and about eight healthy donors, whereas naive and central memory subsets came from all 30 or so donors. A total of 107,917,701 sorted cells were examined across all samples, and the number of cells per subset was strongly correlated with RNA yield. Summary of the overall study and its limitations: Because cDNA rather than genomic DNA was sequenced, highly expressing activated cells could have been over-represented, although no difference in activation and CD3 levels was found between groups. The naive, central memory and regulatory TCRB repertoires appeared to resemble one another more closely among patients than among healthy donors. Shorter templates might have been favored by PCR, but patient and control samples were amplified and corrected together, so both groups would have been affected equally by any skew. Type 1 diabetes patients showed a moderate but significant shortening of TCRB CDR3 length in all four CD4+ subsets. Only small numbers of individuals were included in the HLA sub-analyses, which left unresolved whether HLA type had any influence on TCRB rearrangement. At VDJ recombination sites, patients with type 1 diabetes made fewer insertions and deleted more nucleotides, a pattern implying thymic rearrangement abnormalities.

This clone was seen more than once but under ten times. Its antigen remains unidentified. Base-call qualities are not available, and no considerably larger clone is one nucleotide away. The High Capacity cDNA Reverse Transcription Kit was used to reverse transcribe all of the isolated RNA, meaning that expressed TCRB transcripts were what got sequenced. Naive, central memory and regulatory T cell samples underwent deep immunoSEQ sequencing, averaging around 3.7 million total reads per sample. Sorted cells were lysed in RLT buffer and RNA was extracted with DNase-treated RNeasy Micro or Mini kits, depending on cell number. Each cell subset was processed separately to prevent cross-contamination, with patient and healthy donor samples processed together. Using the immunoSEQ multiplex PCR, TCRB sequences were amplified from cDNA into 87-bp fragments spanning the CDR3 region. Sequencing of the amplicons was performed on the Illumina HiSeq platform. The authors processed their data as follows. PCR bias was computationally corrected using synthetic template baselines, reads within Hamming distance 2 were collapsed, and singletons that could not be merged were discarded. Reads were aligned to IMGT to assign V, D and J genes, CDR3 length, and insertions or deletions at six rearrangement sites. Within each subset, clonotype counts were normalized to sorted cell number, and only after that were true diversity and Gini coefficients computed with the tcR R package. The overlap coefficient, calculated on TCRB nucleotide sequences, was used to quantify repertoire sharing. TCRdb took this table from immuneACCESS and kept in-frame rearrangements with V and J called. Such tables lack part of the clones; where checked against another copy, unresolved V genes explain under half of the gap, and the rest is unexplained. Clone size and the V and J calls come from that table; the DNA yielded D and trimming. The sample has some 150,000 clones on record, about 10% of them singletons. The top ten clonotypes cover approximately 0.7% of the sample.

A single peripheral blood draw of 90 to 150 mL on average was collected from each donor into heparinised tubes. Naive, central memory, regulatory and stem cell-like memory CD4+ T cells were sorted on a BD FACSAria II using a panel including CD45RO, CCR7, CD25, CD127, CD95 and CD27. Purity was above 95% for every sorted population. Right away, PBMCs were isolated by Lymphoprep density gradient centrifugation and were stained directly, with no culture step. So that batch effects would be minimized, each experiment stained and sorted samples in pairs, pairing one healthy donor with one patient. V is cut by 0 bases and J by 5 bases, and the space between the germline ends is 12 bases. Sequences SGHRS (CDR1) and YFSETQ (CDR2) are obtained from the germline V gene. Including cysteine and phenylalanine, the CDR3 has 15 amino acids. Only the CDR3 DNA stays, 45 bases, in frame from base 1.

The chain is made from TRBV5-1 and TRBJ2-4; TRBD2 is possibly the D segment (6 matching bases). The receptor comes from a woman under 40 with type 1 diabetes. The sample was central memory CD4+ T cells from blood. The nucleotide sequence is given as TGCGCCAGCAGCTTGGTCCCGGGGGTGGAAAACATTCAGTACTTC. This is translated as CASSLVPGVENIQYF.